This T cell receptor beta chain derives from a study of T cell repertoires in aging, cancer and after chemotherapy (dated by TCRdb to between 2019 and 2020). In terms of the full investigation: Donors spanned six age groups from 30 or younger to 70 or older, with at least three individuals per group. In the solid tumor group, paired pre- and post-chemotherapy samples were obtained from brain tumor (glioblastoma) patients receiving temozolomide-based therapy. Roughly 9 million TCR reads were contained in the full dataset. A cohort of under 250 cancer patients (about 93 with hematological and 124 with solid cancers) was assembled, and approximately 97 healthy donors were included as a reference group. The study profiled peripheral blood TCR beta repertoires from healthy donors and cancer patients to examine immunoaging and T cell reconstitution after chemotherapy. Results and caveats for the whole study, not just this receptor: Untreated patients with hematological or solid cancers showed significantly lower blood TCR diversity and higher clonality than age-matched healthy donors. It was noted by the authors that conclusions about immunological memory after chemotherapy cannot be drawn from the repertoire data. Median generation probability increased over the chemotherapy interval in both cancer cohorts, suggesting repertoire reconstitution through rebound thymic output. In healthy donors, the drop in TCR diversity with age came mainly from a loss of richness, whereas in cancer patients a loss of evenness also played a part.

V was cut back by 3 bases and J by 8 bases, leaving a gap of 16 bases between them. The germline V gene encodes CDR1 KGHSH and CDR2 LQKENI. Including cysteine and phenylalanine, the CDR3 has 15 amino acids. Left in the record is the CDR3 DNA by itself, 45 bases read in frame from the first base. As regards this clonotype: No cognate antigen has been identified for it. Base-call qualities are not available, and no considerably larger clone is one nucleotide away.

Using a mixed TRB-A/B primer pool, multiplex touch-down PCR amplified rearranged TRB sequences covering the V, D and J segments. Two consecutive PCR reactions with Phusion HS II polymerase added Illumina adapters and sample indices to the amplicons. After gel purification with the NucleoSpin Gel and PCR Clean-up kit, the amplicons were checked using Qubit and an Agilent 2100 Bioanalyzer. Sequencing of the libraries was done on an Illumina MiSeq with paired-end, single-indexed 600-cycle runs. Concerning the study's data processing: MiXCR versions 2.12 and 3.0.5 were used to process TRB sequences. Each unique CDR3 nucleotide sequence was counted as one clone, and only productive sequences with at least two reads were retained. The repertoire metrics were Shannon diversity, evenness, clonality (calculated as one minus evenness), and diversity profiles parameterized by alpha from 0 to 5. The IGoR algorithm was used to calculate generation probabilities for clones in the paired samples taken before and after chemotherapy. The public reads were quality trimmed at Q25 with fastp and then assembled into clones with MiXCR by TCRdb, keeping productive beta chains. Duplicate CDR3 protein sequences are folded into a single record with the most common DNA and genes. TCRdb's processing, not the authors' own work, is the source of the V and J calls. This sample is represented by more than 2,000 distinct CDR3 sequences; 28% of them were singletons. The leading ten clones occupy roughly 9% of the sample.

Instead of sorted cells or RNA, genomic DNA extracted from peripheral blood served as the source for amplifying TCR beta rearrangements. The chain employs TRBV18 and TRBJ1-4; a confident D gene designation cannot be given. The origin of this receptor is a human donor with a solid tumor. The sample taken for sequencing was blood. The CDR3 loop reads CASSPRTFSGEKLFF. The sequence in DNA is TGTGCCAGCTCACCTAGGACCTTCAGTGGGGAAAAACTGTTTTTT.